This TCR beta chain derives from a study of blood T cell repertoires in COVID-19. Overall study: PBMCs, B-cell-depleted T cells, or T cells provided the cDNA or gDNA that made up the material.

Germline V gene lookup returns CDR1 MNHNS and CDR2 SASEGT. After removal of 0 bases from V and 4 bases from J, the junction contained 0 bases not matched to a gene. The CDR3 runs to 15 residues. Of note for this clone: In the same sample, other DNA sequences code for this CDR3.

Original processing methods: Scientists estimated how many nucleated cells there were by amplifying reference gene primers. Profiling relied on immunoSEQ multiplex PCR, and the TCRdb table lists in-frame clones only, not all of them. V, J and clone size are taken as reported in that table, and D and trimming were inferred from the DNA itself. The data contain 210,000 or so clones, roughly 81% of them seen just once; the ten biggest clones take up approximately 5.1%. The rearrangement links TRBV6-1 to TRBJ2-2, with 9 bases fitting TRBD2. This sequence was found in a woman in her sixties or seventies with active or convalescent COVID-19. The specimen was peripheral blood. Written as DNA, the CDR3 is TGTGCCAGCAGTGAAGCTAGCGGGAGCACCGGGGAGCTGTTTTTT. This gives the protein CASSEASGSTGELFF.